This T cell receptor beta chain was sequenced for a study of cytotoxic CD8 clonotypes in ibrutinib-treated CLL. General observations from the study: Public clonotypes showed up rarely, and on treatment they shrank or held steady.

CDR1 and CDR2 from the germline V gene are SGHRS and YFSETQ. V gave up 5 bases and J gave up 7 bases; unmatched junction bases: 12. This CDR3 comprises 16 residues. Assay used: immunoSEQ multiplex PCR; TCRdb lists only in-frame clones, some missing. This table holds 300,000 to 350,000 clones, just under 80% found once. Note on this clone: Its antigen remains unidentified.

V is TRBV5-1 and J is TRBJ2-2, with 9 bases that match TRBD2. The sample in question was PBMCs, obtained before ibrutinib treatment. This sequence originates from a human donor with chronic lymphocytic leukemia. DNA for the CDR3: TGCGCCAGCAGTGGTATCGCGGGAGGGCAAGGCGGGGAGCTGTTTTTT. Translation: CASSGIAGGQGGELFF.